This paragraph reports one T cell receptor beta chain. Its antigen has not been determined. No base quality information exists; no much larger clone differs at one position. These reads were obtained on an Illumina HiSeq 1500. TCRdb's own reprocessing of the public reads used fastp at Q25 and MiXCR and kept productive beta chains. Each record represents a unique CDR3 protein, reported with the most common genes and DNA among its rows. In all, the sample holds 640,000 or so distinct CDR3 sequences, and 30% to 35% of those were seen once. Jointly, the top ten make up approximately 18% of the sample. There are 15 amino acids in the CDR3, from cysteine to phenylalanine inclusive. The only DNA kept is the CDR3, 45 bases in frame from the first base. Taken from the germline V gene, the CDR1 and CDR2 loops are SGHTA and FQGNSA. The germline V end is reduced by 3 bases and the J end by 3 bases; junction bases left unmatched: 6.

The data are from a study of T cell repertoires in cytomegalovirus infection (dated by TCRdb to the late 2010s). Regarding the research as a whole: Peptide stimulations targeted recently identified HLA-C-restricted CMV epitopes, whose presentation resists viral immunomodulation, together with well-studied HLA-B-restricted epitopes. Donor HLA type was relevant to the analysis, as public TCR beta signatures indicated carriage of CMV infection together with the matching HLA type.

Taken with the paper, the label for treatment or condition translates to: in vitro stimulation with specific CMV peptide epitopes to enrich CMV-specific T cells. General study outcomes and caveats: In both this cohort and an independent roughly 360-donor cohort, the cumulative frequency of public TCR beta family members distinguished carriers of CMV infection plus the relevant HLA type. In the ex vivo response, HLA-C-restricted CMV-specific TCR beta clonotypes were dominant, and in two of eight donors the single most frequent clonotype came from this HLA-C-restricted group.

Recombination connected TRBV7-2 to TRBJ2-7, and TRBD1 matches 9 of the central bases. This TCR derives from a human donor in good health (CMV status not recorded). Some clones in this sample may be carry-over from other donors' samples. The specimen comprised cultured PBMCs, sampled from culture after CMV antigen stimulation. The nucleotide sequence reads TGTGCCAGCAGCTTCGCTTGGGGACAGGGCTACGAGCAGTACTTC. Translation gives CASSFAWGQGYEQYF.